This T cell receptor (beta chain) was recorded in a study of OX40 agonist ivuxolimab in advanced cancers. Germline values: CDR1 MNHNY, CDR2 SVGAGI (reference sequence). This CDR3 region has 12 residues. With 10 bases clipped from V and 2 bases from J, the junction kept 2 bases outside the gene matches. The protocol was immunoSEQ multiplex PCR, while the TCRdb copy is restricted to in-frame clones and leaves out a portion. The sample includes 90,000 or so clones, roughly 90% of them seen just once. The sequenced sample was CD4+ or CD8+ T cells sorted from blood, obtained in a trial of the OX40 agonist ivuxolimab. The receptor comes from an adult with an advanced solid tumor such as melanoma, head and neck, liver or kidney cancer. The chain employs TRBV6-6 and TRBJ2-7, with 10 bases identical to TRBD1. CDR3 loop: CATGQGAYEQYF. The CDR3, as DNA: TGTGCCACCGGACAGGGGGCCTACGAGCAGTACTTC.